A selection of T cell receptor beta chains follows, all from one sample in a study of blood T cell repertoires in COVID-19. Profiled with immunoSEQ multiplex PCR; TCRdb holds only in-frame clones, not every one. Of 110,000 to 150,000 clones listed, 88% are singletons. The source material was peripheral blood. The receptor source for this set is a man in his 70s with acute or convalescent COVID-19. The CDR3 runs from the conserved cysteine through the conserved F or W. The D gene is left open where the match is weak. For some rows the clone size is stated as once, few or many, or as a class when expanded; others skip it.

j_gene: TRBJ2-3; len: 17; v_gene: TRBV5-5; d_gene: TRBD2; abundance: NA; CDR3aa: CASSSMWGGRGTDTQYF; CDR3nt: TGTGCCAGCAGCTCGATGTGGGGAGGGCGAGGCACAGATACGCAGTATTTT
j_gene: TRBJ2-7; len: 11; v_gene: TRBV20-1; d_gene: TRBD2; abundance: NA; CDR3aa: CSASLGTSGSF; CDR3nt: TGCAGTGCTTCTCTCGGGACTAGCGGGAGCTTC
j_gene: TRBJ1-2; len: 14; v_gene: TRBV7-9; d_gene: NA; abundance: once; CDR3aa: CASSQAEGIGGYTF; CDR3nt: TGTGCCAGCAGCCAAGCTGAGGGCATAGGTGGCTACACCTTC
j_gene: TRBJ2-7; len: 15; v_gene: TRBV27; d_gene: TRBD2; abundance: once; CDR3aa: CASSLRRGGSYEQYF; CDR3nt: TGTGCCAGCAGTTTACGGCGCGGGGGCTCCTACGAGCAGTACTTC
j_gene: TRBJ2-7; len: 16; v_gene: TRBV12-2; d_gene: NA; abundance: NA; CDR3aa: CASRLAPRGRSSEQYF; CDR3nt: TGTGCAAGTCGCTTAGCGCCGAGGGGGCGAAGTTCCGAGCAGTACTTC
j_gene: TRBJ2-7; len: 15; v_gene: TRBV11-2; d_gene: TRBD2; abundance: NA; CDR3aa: CASSSAAGGVGEQYF; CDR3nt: TGTGCCAGCAGCTCCGCCGCGGGAGGGGTAGGAGAGCAGTACTTC
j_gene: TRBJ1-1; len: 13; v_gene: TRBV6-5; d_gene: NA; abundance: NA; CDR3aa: CASIRTEGTEAFF; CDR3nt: TGTGCCAGCATACGGACCGAGGGCACTGAAGCTTTCTTT
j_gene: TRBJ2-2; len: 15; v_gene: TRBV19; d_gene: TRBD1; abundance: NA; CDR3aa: CASLRTGKNTGELFF; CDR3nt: TGTGCCAGCTTACGGACAGGCAAGAACACCGGGGAGCTGTTTTTT
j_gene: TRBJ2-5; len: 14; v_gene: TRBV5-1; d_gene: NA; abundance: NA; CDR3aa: CASSLWTTKETQYF; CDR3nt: TGCGCCAGCAGCTTGTGGACTACTAAAGAGACCCAGTACTTC
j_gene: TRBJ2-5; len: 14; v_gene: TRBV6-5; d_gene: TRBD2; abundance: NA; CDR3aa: CASSYFSGGEAQYF; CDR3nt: TGTGCCAGCAGTTACTTTAGCGGGGGGGAGGCCCAGTACTTC
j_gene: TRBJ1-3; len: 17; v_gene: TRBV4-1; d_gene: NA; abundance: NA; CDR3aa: CASSQEEDRGSGNTIYF; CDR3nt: TGCGCCAGCAGCCAAGAGGAAGACCGGGGTTCTGGAAACACCATATATTTT
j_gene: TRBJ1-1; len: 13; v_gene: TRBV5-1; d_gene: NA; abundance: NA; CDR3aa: CASTYNGDTEAFF; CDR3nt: TGCGCCAGCACCTACAACGGGGACACTGAAGCTTTCTTT
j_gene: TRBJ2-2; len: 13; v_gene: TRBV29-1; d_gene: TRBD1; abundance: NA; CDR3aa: CSVRTGNTGELFF; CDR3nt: TGCAGCGTTAGGACAGGGAACACCGGGGAGCTGTTTTTT
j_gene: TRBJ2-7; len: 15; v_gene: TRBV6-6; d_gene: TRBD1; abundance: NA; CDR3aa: CASIGQGLPTYEQYF; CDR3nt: TGTGCCAGCATAGGACAGGGGCTCCCAACCTACGAGCAGTACTTC
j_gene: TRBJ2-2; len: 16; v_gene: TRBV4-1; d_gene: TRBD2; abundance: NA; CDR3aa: CASSQVLRLASGELFF; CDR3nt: TGCGCCAGCAGCCAAGTACTCAGACTAGCGTCCGGGGAGCTGTTTTTT
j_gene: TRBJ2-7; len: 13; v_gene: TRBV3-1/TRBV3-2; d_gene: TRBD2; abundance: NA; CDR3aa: CASSLRGAYEQYF; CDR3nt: TGTGCCAGCAGCCTTCGGGGGGCCTACGAGCAGTACTTC
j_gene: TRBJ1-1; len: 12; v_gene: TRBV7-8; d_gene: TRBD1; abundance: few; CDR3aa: CASSLDRGPAFF; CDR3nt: TGTGCCAGCAGCTTAGACAGGGGCCCAGCTTTCTTT
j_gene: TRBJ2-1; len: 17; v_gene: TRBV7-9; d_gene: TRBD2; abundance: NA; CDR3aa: CASSFLGSGKLGNEQFF; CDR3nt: TGTGCCAGCAGCTTCCTGGGGAGCGGGAAGCTAGGAAATGAGCAGTTCTTC
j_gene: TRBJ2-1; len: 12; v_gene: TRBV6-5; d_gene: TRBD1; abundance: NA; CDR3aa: CASSKQGNEQFF; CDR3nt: TGTGCCAGCAGTAAACAGGGGAATGAGCAGTTCTTC
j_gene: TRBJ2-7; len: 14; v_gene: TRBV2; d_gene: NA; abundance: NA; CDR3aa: CASSVGGGFYEQYF; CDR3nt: TGTGCCAGCAGTGTGGGTGGGGGGTTCTACGAGCAGTACTTC
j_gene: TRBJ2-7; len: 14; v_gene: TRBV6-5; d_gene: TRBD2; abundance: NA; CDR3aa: CASRRGTGNYEQYF; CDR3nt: TGTGCCAGCAGGCGGGGGACTGGGAACTACGAGCAGTACTTC
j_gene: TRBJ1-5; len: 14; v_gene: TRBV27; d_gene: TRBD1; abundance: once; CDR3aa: CASSSTTGRQPQHF; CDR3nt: TGTGCCAGCAGTTCTACGACAGGGAGACAGCCCCAGCATTTT
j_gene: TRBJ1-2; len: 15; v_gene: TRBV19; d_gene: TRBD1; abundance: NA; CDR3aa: CASSLPGQGQRGYTF; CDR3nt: TGTGCCAGTAGCCTCCCAGGACAGGGGCAGCGAGGCTACACCTTC
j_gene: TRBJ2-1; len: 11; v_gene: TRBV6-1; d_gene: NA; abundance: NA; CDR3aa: CASSELAYRFF; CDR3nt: TGTGCCAGCAGTGAACTGGCTTACCGGTTCTTC